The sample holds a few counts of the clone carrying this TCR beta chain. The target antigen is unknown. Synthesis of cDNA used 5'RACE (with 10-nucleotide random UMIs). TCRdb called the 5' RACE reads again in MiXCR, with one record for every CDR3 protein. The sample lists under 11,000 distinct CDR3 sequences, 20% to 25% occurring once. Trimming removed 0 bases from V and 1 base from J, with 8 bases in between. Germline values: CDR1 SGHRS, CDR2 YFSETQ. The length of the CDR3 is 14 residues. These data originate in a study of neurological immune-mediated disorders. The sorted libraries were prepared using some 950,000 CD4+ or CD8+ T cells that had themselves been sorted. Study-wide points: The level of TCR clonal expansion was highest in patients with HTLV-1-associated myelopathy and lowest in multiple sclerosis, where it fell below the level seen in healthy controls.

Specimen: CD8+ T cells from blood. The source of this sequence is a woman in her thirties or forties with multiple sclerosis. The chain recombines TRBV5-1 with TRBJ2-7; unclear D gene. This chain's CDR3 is CASSLGVRSYEQYF. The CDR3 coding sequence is TGCGCCAGCAGCTTGGGTGTCAGATCCTACGAGCAGTACTTC. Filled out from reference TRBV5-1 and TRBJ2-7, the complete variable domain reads KAGVTQTPRYLIKTRGQQVTLSCSPISGHRSVSWYQQTPGQGLQFLFEYFSETQRNKGNFPGRFSGRQFSNSRSEMNVSTLELGDSALYLCASSLGVRSYEQYFGPGTRLTVT.